What follows are 32 T cell receptor beta chains derived from one specimen sequenced in a study of shared clonotypes between healthy human individuals. The table came from immunoSEQ multiplex PCR; TCRdb's copy has only in-frame clones and leaves some out. This table holds millions of clones, 85% to 95% found once. The sequenced sample consisted of naive CD4+ T cells sorted from blood. Subset specified: CD45RA+ positively selected. These receptors were obtained from a man in his late teens or twenties in good health.

The chain combines TRBV6-5 with TRBJ2-7, with D possibly TRBD2 on 5 matching bases. Germline CDR1 is MNHEY and CDR2 is SVGAGI. The CDR3 totals 13 residues. V was pared by 8 bases and J by 5 bases, with 16 bases between. CDR3 sequence: CASLRGPKNEQYF. DNA of the CDR3: TGTGCCAGCCTAAGAGGGCCCAAGAACGAGCAGTACTTC.

This chain connects TRBV15 to TRBJ2-4; D is undetermined. Germline CDR1 reads LNHNV; CDR2 reads YYDKDF (reference sequence). V lost 0 bases and J 8 bases, leaving 14 bases between the germline ends. The CDR3 contains 15 residues. CDR3 nucleotide sequence: TGTGCCACCAGCAGAGAAGGGCAGGCCAACGACATTCAGTACTTC. Translating it yields CATSREGQANDIQYF.

V usage is TRBV30 and J usage is TRBJ1-3; no clear D gene. The V and J ends lost 5 bases and 1 base respectively, with 12 bases between them. The CDR3 loop spans 14 amino acids. Germline CDR1 and CDR2: GTSNPN and SVGIG (reference sequence). CDR3 DNA sequence: TGTGCCTGGGGGTCGACGGTGTCTGGAAACACCATATATTTT. Translating it yields CAWGSTVSGNTIYF.

The chain combines TRBV5-1 with TRBJ2-5; D possibly corresponds to TRBD1 (6 bases). V was pared by 2 bases and J by 1 base, with 12 bases between. Germline V gives CDR1 SGHRS, CDR2 YFSETQ. This CDR3 is 15 amino acids long. The CDR3 DNA sequence: TGCGCCAGCAGCTTATATGGGGGCAGCCAAGAGACCCAGTACTTC. The encoded protein is CASSLYGGSQETQYF.

This rearrangement joins TRBV28 to TRBJ2-7; 10 positions agree with TRBD2. This CDR3 spans 15 amino acids. Trimming at V came to 4 bases and at J to 2 bases, leaving 5 bases not matched to a gene. CDR1 MDHEN and CDR2 SYDVKM come from the germline V gene. In DNA, the CDR3 is TGTGCCAGCAGTTCCCCTAGCGGGAGAACCTACGAGCAGTACTTC. Protein product: CASSSPSGRTYEQYF.

V usage is TRBV5-1 and J usage is TRBJ1-1; D may be TRBD1 (5 bases). The length of the CDR3 is 16 residues. Germline lookup yields CDR1 SGHRS and CDR2 YFSETQ. V was cut by 0 bases and J by 2 bases, with 14 bases left in between. The CDR3 nucleotides read TGCGCCAGCAGCTTGGACCCCCGGGACCCTAACACTGAAGCTTTCTTT. Amino acid sequence: CASSLDPRDPNTEAFF. Filled out from reference TRBV5-1 and TRBJ1-1, the complete variable domain reads KAGVTQTPRYLIKTRGQQVTLSCSPISGHRSVSWYQQTPGQGLQFLFEYFSETQRNKGNFPGRFSGRQFSNSRSEMNVSTLELGDSALYLCASSLDPRDPNTEAFFGQGTRLTVV.

The rearrangement links TRBV7-9 to TRBJ2-4; the D gene is possibly TRBD2 (6 bases). The CDR3 extends over 15 amino acids. Germline V gene data show CDR1 as SEHNR and CDR2 as FQNEAQ (reference sequence). Trimming pared 2 bases from V and 0 bases from J, leaving 8 bases between. The CDR3 DNA follows: TGTGCCAGCAGCTTAAGCGGGCAAGCCAAAAACATTCAGTACTTC. Its translation: CASSLSGQAKNIQYF.

The rearrangement links TRBV18 to TRBJ1-2; a weak D match, TRBD1 (6 bases). The CDR3 is made up of 16 amino acids. V was shortened by 2 bases and J by 2 bases, with 15 bases between the two germline ends. CDR1 is KGHSH and CDR2 is LQKENI in the germline V gene. The CDR3 region has the DNA TGTGCCAGCTCACCAGAGACAGGCAATCAGAACTATGGCTACACCTTC. This codes for CASSPETGNQNYGYTF.

To note about this clone: This may be a read error: a much more frequent sequence differs by one nucleotide. This chain uses TRBV27 with TRBJ2-7, with 11 positions matching TRBD1. The V gene's germline CDR1 is MNHEY and CDR2 SMNVEV (reference sequence). The CDR3 contains 14 residues. J gave up 1 base and V 6 bases, and 2 bases lay outside the gene matches. CDR3 in amino acids: CASSRDRGSYEQYF. The CDR3 DNA reads as TGTGCCAGCAGCCGGGACAGGGGGTCCTACGAGCAGTACTTC.

The chain has TRBV6-6 and TRBJ1-3, with TRBD1 as a possible D gene (6 bases). From germline, CDR1 is MNHNY and CDR2 SVGAGI (reference sequence). The V and J ends lost 6 bases and 3 bases respectively, with 18 bases between them. The CDR3 spans 16 residues. The CDR3 region is CASRQQGQLDGNTIYF. Here the CDR3 DNA reads TGTGCCAGCAGACAGCAGGGGCAATTGGATGGAAACACCATATATTTT.

The chain carries TRBV27 and TRBJ2-7; D gene ambiguous. CDR3 length equals 14 residues. Germline V gene data show CDR1 as MNHEY and CDR2 as SMNVEV (reference sequence). The V and J ends lost 2 bases and 0 bases respectively, with 8 bases between them. CDR3 sequence reads: CASSLNWYSYEQYF. The CDR3 coding sequence is TGTGCCAGCAGTTTAAACTGGTACTCCTACGAGCAGTACTTC.

The CDR3 DNA reads TGCGCCAGCAGCTTACGTCGGGGGAGCACAGATACGCAGTATTTT. Translating it yields CASSLRRGSTDTQYF. J is TRBJ2-3 and V is TRBV5-1; perhaps TRBD2 as D (6 bases). Germline lookup yields CDR1 SGHRS and CDR2 YFSETQ. V was pared by 2 bases and J by 0 bases, with 10 bases between. The CDR3 is made up of 15 amino acids.

This clone came up a few times. The chain links TRBV7-9 to TRBJ1-2, with 10 bases lining up with TRBD1. With V trimmed by 6 bases and J by 5 bases, 6 bases remained unmatched. CDR1 and CDR2 from the germline V gene are SEHNR and FQNEAQ (reference sequence). The CDR3 loop spans 14 amino acids. The CDR3 DNA reads TGTGCCAGCAGTGGGGACAGGGGTAATTATGGCTACACCTTC. Protein sequence: CASSGDRGNYGYTF.

The chain joins TRBV15 to TRBJ2-3, with D possibly TRBD1 on 6 matching bases. Trimming shortened V by 0 bases and J by 3 bases, and 13 bases separated the two germline ends. The CDR3 has 16 amino acids. Germline V gene lookup returns CDR1 LNHNV and CDR2 YYDKDF (reference sequence). Written as DNA, the CDR3 is TGTGCCACCAGCAGAGATAGGGACACCCGTACAGATACGCAGTATTTT. Amino acids: CATSRDRDTRTDTQYF.

Of note for this clone: The same CDR3 arises from other DNA sequences in this sample as well. This chain links TRBV29-1 with TRBJ2-3; possibly TRBD1 for D (5 bases). The CDR3 has 12 residues. Germline V gives CDR1 SQVTM, CDR2 ANQGSEA. Trimming took 4 bases from V and 6 from J, leaving 11 bases between them. CDR3 DNA: TGCAGCGTTGTAAGGGGCGCCGATACGCAGTATTTT. Its protein is CSVVRGADTQYF.

V gene TRBV5-6 combines with J gene TRBJ2-2; D remains unclear. Trimming cost V 1 base and J 3 bases, with 10 bases left between them. The length of the CDR3 is 15 residues. CDR1 is SGHDT, CDR2 YYEEEE, per germline. CDR3 in amino acids: CASSLWVWDTGELFF. The CDR3 DNA reads TGTGCCAGCAGCTTGTGGGTCTGGGACACCGGGGAGCTGTTTTTT.

The chain is built from TRBV7-2 and TRBJ1-5, with 8 bases that match TRBD1. CDR3 length equals 15 residues. Germline values: CDR1 SGHTA, CDR2 FQGNSA. With V trimmed by 4 bases and J by 1 base, 3 bases remained unmatched. Written as DNA, the CDR3 is TGTGCCAGCAGCTCGGACAGGGTGAGCAATCAGCCCCAGCATTTT. This codes for CASSSDRVSNQPQHF.

With respect to this clone: Other DNA sequences in this specimen translate into the identical CDR3. The chain couples TRBV7-2 to TRBJ2-7, with 8 bases aligning to TRBD2. This CDR3 has 15 residues. Trimming took 6 bases from V and 0 from J; bases not matched to a gene: 7. Germline assignment: CDR1 SGHTA and CDR2 FQGNSA. The CDR3 nucleotides are TGTGCCAGCAGTCCCGGGGGGGGCGGCTCCTACGAGCAGTACTTC. Translating gives CASSPGGGGSYEQYF.

V is TRBV29-1 and J is TRBJ1-1; D is uncertain. CDR1 and CDR2 from the germline V gene are SQVTM and ANQGSEA. V was pared by 3 bases and J by 6 bases, with 11 bases between. This CDR3 contains 12 residues. CDR3 region: CSVEEGKAEAFF. The CDR3 bases are TGCAGCGTTGAGGAGGGAAAGGCTGAAGCTTTCTTT.

V is TRBV5-5 and J is TRBJ2-7; D gene ambiguous. The V end was cut by 0 bases, the J end by 2 bases, with 12 bases between. The CDR3 is 15 residues long. CDR1 and CDR2 (germline): SGHKS, YYEKEE (reference sequence). CDR3 in amino acids: CASSLGWAGAYEQYF. CDR3 bases: TGTGCCAGCAGCTTGGGATGGGCTGGAGCCTACGAGCAGTACTTC. Using reference TRBV5-5 and TRBJ2-7 for the parts outside the CDR3, the full variable domain is DAGVTQSPTHLIKTRGQQVTLRCSPISGHKSVSWYQQVLGQGPQFIFQYYEKEERGRGNFPDRFSARQFPNYSSELNVNALLLGDSALYLCASSLGWAGAYEQYFGPGTRLTVT.

This clone was seen a single time. V gene TRBV21-1 combines with J gene TRBJ2-7; the tabulated D call, TRBD1, remains unverified against the DNA. TRBV21-1 is shown as a pseudogene. This CDR3 comprises 13 residues. CDR3 DNA sequence: TGTGCCGCCCCGGGACAGGGGGCCTACGAGCAGTACTTC. Encoded protein: CAAPGQGAYEQYF.

This clone was recorded only once. The chain recombines TRBV4-2 with TRBJ1-1; tentative D call: TRBD1 (5 bases). Germline-derived CDR1 and CDR2 are LGHNA and YNFKEQ. V gave up 0 bases and J gave up 0 bases, with 11 bases separating them. This CDR3 comprises 16 residues. As DNA, the CDR3 is TGTGCCAGCAGCCAAGATGGCGGCAGGGTGAACACTGAAGCTTTCTTT. Translating it yields CASSQDGGRVNTEAFF.

This chain uses TRBV2 with TRBJ1-4; TRBD1 might be the D (6 bases). Per the germline V gene, CDR1 is SNHLY and CDR2 is FYNNEI. V was trimmed by 6 bases and J by 4 bases, leaving 12 bases between them. This CDR3 is built from 14 residues. In nucleotides, the CDR3 is TGTGCCAGCAGACGGGGGGCAGATAATGAAAAACTGTTTTTT. Translating gives CASRRGADNEKLFF. Together with reference TRBV2 and TRBJ1-4, the CDR3 gives the full variable domain: EPEVTQTPSHQVTQMGQEVILRCVPISNHLYFYWYRQILGQKVEFLVSFYNNEISEKSEIFDDQFSVERPDGSNFTLKIRSTKLEDSAMYFCASRRGADNEKLFFGSGTQLSVL.

The chain uses TRBV5-1 and TRBJ1-2; D might be TRBD1 (6 bases). The CDR3 runs to 15 residues. V was shortened by 1 base and J by 6 bases, with 16 bases between the two germline ends. CDR1 is SGHRS, CDR2 YFSETQ, per germline. CDR3 loop: CASSLQGRGTDGYTF. CDR3 bases: TGCGCCAGCAGCTTGCAAGGCAGGGGTACTGATGGCTACACCTTC.

The rearrangement joins TRBV4-1 to TRBJ1-3; TRBD1 matches 7 bases. The CDR3 has 15 residues. Per germline, CDR1 MGHRA and CDR2 YSYEKL. Trimming at V came to 2 bases and at J to 7 bases, leaving 8 bases not matched to a gene. CDR3 nucleotides: TGCGCCAGCAGCCAAAGGTCAGGGGGAGGTAACACCATATATTTT. Residues: CASSQRSGGGNTIYF.

The chain couples TRBV5-4 to TRBJ1-2; D perhaps matches TRBD1 (5 bases). The germline V and J ends were trimmed by 4 bases and 4 bases, with 11 bases remaining between them. The germline V gene has CDR1 SGHNT and CDR2 YYREEE (reference sequence). The CDR3 totals 13 residues. This CDR3 reads CASSRDGSYGYTF. The CDR3 region has the DNA TGTGCCAGCAGCCGGGACGGATCCTATGGCTACACCTTC.

The chain links TRBV18 to TRBJ1-1, with D hard to call. From germline, CDR1 is KGHSH and CDR2 LQKENI. Trimming removed 4 bases at V and 4 bases at J, with 13 bases between. The CDR3 extends over 14 amino acids. CDR3 residues: CASSLRTLGTEAFF. The CDR3 nucleotides are TGTGCCAGCTCACTAAGGACTCTTGGCACTGAAGCTTTCTTT.

The chain joins TRBV2 to TRBJ2-7, with no clear D. V was cut by 3 bases and J by 3 bases, with 9 bases left in between. Germline V lookup: CDR1 SNHLY, CDR2 FYNNEI. The CDR3 extends over 13 amino acids. In nucleotides, the CDR3 is TGTGCCAGCAGTGATTTGTGGGGCTACGAGCAGTACTTC. It specifies CASSDLWGYEQYF.

This chain connects TRBV11-2 to TRBJ1-2; unclear D gene. The CDR3 has 14 residues. Germline lookup yields CDR1 SGHAT and CDR2 FQNNGV. With 3 bases removed from V and 5 bases from J, the gap between germline ends came to 13 bases. In DNA, the CDR3 is TGTGCCAGCAGCTTGGCAGACATCCGATATGGCTACACCTTC. This sequence encodes CASSLADIRYGYTF.

This sequence joins TRBV29-1 and TRBJ2-1; D unresolved. CDR1 is SQVTM, CDR2 ANQGSEA, per germline. The CDR3 runs to 11 residues. V lost 3 bases and J lost 5, with 5 bases in between. This CDR3 is CSVEADNEQFF. For the CDR3, the DNA is TGCAGCGTTGAGGCAGACAATGAGCAGTTCTTC.

This chain links TRBV5-1 with TRBJ2-7, with 13 bases matching TRBD2. The CDR3 loop spans 18 amino acids. Germline V gene sequence: CDR1 SGHRS, CDR2 YFSETQ. J was trimmed by 1 base and V by 7 bases; bases with no gene match: 14. CDR3: CASSHLTSGGVLSYEQYF. Here the CDR3 DNA reads TGCGCCAGCTCCCACCTTACTAGCGGGGGGGTCCTTTCCTACGAGCAGTACTTC.

CDR3 region: CASSPNKVGYTF. DNA of the CDR3: TGTGCCAGCTCACCGAACAAAGTAGGCTACACCTTC. This rearrangement joins TRBV18 to TRBJ1-2; D unresolved. The germline V and J ends were trimmed by 3 bases and 8 bases, with 10 bases remaining between them. From germline, CDR1 is KGHSH and CDR2 LQKENI. The CDR3 runs 12 residues. The whole variable domain, remainder taken from reference TRBV18 and TRBJ1-2, is NAGVMQNPRHLVRRRGQEARLRCSPMKGHSHVYWYRQLPEEGLKFMVYLQKENIIDESGMPKERFSAEFPKEGPSILRIQQVVRGDSAAYFCASSPNKVGYTFGSGTRLTVV.